This TCR beta chain was observed in a study of cytomegalovirus exposure and HLA in healthy donors (dated by TCRdb to 2017 to 2019). Concerning the study at large: According to a later analysis, the 110 or so validation repertoires were produced on the same platform as the 700 or so repertoires of the first cohort. The study aimed to test whether cataloging public T cell receptors could reveal signatures of past pathogen exposure. Along with the approximately 650-subject first cohort, a separate validation cohort of about 110 different subjects was used. To predict cytomegalovirus infection status, the study combined high-throughput TCR immunosequencing, statistical association of individual TCRs with disease status, and machine learning.

A word on this clone: Its antigen remains undetermined. The input lacks base qualities; no much larger clone sits a single base away.

Library generation was performed with the immunoSEQ multiplex PCR assay. Per the original workflow: To diagnose cytomegalovirus status from the catalog of TCR beta chain sequences, a statistical classification framework was built. TCRdb provides this immuneACCESS table in a form limited to in-frame rearrangements. Some clones are lacking; in checked studies, under half of them reflect an unresolved V gene, and why the rest are absent is not known. V and J calls and clone size are those listed in that table; D and trimming were worked out from the DNA. For this sample the table gives 60,000 to 80,000 clones, of which around 81% were detected only once. The ten largest make up around 3% of the sample. From a lookup of the germline V gene, CDR1 and CDR2 are SNHLY and FYNNEI. The CDR3, from cysteine to phenylalanine, totals 10 residues. The read is trimmed to its CDR3 DNA, 30 bases read in frame from base 1. V loses 5 bases of germline sequence and J loses 8 bases, and the interval between the two ends is 6 bases.

The donors were included in the validation cohort of approximately 120 subjects, a group kept apart from the approximately 700-subject first cohort. Broader findings and caveats from the paper: According to the authors, the approach could potentially be generalized to other disease states and immunological phenotypes. While some public TCRs were present in many individuals, most TCR sequences turned up only very rarely across donors. The classifier was reported to diagnose cytomegalovirus status with high specificity and sensitivity in both the original and validation cohorts. All 120 or so repertoires were used to score co-occurrence in the validation cohort in a later analysis, because that analysis had no HLA typing for the cohort. A total of about 150 TCR beta chains were listed by the study as associated with cytomegalovirus. Subsequent analysis determined that TCRs grouped into clusters in the first cohort also showed a tendency toward co-occurrence across the roughly 120 validation repertoires, and 94% of cluster scores exceeded 0. In vitro tests confirmed that three of the cytomegalovirus-associated TCR beta chains recognize cytomegalovirus antigens.

The rearranged chain carries TRBV2 and TRBJ1-2, with the D gene call left open. This TCR derives from a young man in good health and CMV-seronegative. The sequencing sample was made of PBMCs. The sequenced DNA: TGTGCCAGCAGTAATGGCGGCTACACCTTC. This is translated as CASSNGGYTF.